These T cell receptor beta chains were read from a single sample in a study of OX40 agonist ivuxolimab in advanced cancers. The data were produced by immunoSEQ multiplex PCR, yet TCRdb's version contains in-frame clones alone and is incomplete. The sample contains over 65,000 clones, just over 85% of which appear only once. The sequencing here drew on CD4+ or CD8+ T cells sorted from blood, taken in a trial of the OX40 agonist ivuxolimab. The receptors derive from an adult with an advanced solid tumor such as melanoma, head and neck, liver or kidney cancer. Each CDR3 is given with its conserved first and last residue. D genes are given only for firm matches. Clone size appears in some rows only: once, few, many, or a class for an expanded clone.

V gene	clone size	J gene	D gene	CDR3 DNA	CDR3 protein
TRBV18	.	TRBJ2-1	TRBD2	TGTGCCAGCTCACTACTAGCGGGGGGGTACAATGAGCAGTTCTTC	CASSLLAGGYNEQFF
TRBV7-9	.	TRBJ1-4	.	TGTGCCAGCAGCTTTGGTCCATCGGGACATACTAATGAAAAACTGTTTTTT	CASSFGPSGHTNEKLFF
TRBV11-2	.	TRBJ2-1	.	TGTGCCAGCAGCTTAGATCGGGGGTCCTACAATGAGCAGTTCTTC	CASSLDRGSYNEQFF
TRBV25-1	once	TRBJ1-1	.	TGTGCCAGCAGTGGAGGGTACACTGAAGCTTTCTTT	CASSGGYTEAFF
TRBV29-1	few	TRBJ1-1	.	TGCAGCGTTGACCGGGGCACTGAAGCTTTCTTT	CSVDRGTEAFF
TRBV7-9	.	TRBJ2-7	TRBD1	TGTGCCAGCAGCTTAAGTGGGACAGCCTACGAGCAGTACTTC	CASSLSGTAYEQYF
TRBV7-3	.	TRBJ1-1	TRBD1	TGTGCCAGCAGCCCCCAGGGGGTTGGATGGAACACTGAAGCTTTCTTT	CASSPQGVGWNTEAFF
TRBV10-3	.	TRBJ1-1	.	TGTGCCATAAGAGAAAACACTGAAGCTTTCTTT	CAIRENTEAFF
TRBV5-1	.	TRBJ1-3	.	TGCGCCAGCCAGAGTGGGGCGACTGGAAACACCATATATTTT	CASQSGATGNTIYF
TRBV6-1	.	TRBJ1-3	.	TGTGCCAGCAGTGAAGCGGGGAACAGAAACACCATATATTTT	CASSEAGNRNTIYF
TRBV7-9	.	TRBJ2-1	.	TGTGCCAGCAGCCCCGAATCGAGAAATGAGCAGTTCTTC	CASSPESRNEQFF
TRBV30	.	TRBJ1-5	.	TGTGCCTGGAGTGTGGACAGCGATCAGCCCCAGCATTTT	CAWSVDSDQPQHF
TRBV6-5	.	TRBJ1-4	.	TGTGCCAGCAGCTTCGACGGTAATAATGAAAAACTGTTTTTT	CASSFDGNNEKLFF
TRBV7-7	.	TRBJ2-3	.	TGTGCTAGCAGCCAAAGACCGAGAGATACGCAGTATTTT	CASSQRPRDTQYF
TRBV10-1	few	TRBJ2-7	TRBD2	TGCGCCAGCAGTGAGACCCCCGGGACTAGCCCGGGGGAGCAGTACTTC	CASSETPGTSPGEQYF
TRBV5-6	.	TRBJ1-4	TRBD1	TGTGCCAGCAGCTATGACAGGGGGAATGAAAAACTGTTTTTT	CASSYDRGNEKLFF
TRBV4-2	.	TRBJ1-2	.	TGTGCCAGCAGCCAAGTCCAGGGTGGCGACTATGGCTACACCTTC	CASSQVQGGDYGYTF
TRBV6-5	.	TRBJ2-7	TRBD1	TGTGCCAGCAGTTACTCGAGACAGGGTGGCTACGAGCAGTACTTC	CASSYSRQGGYEQYF
TRBV27	.	TRBJ2-7	.	TGTGCCAGCAGCTCCCCAAATGACGGCAGGAGCTCCTACGAGCAGTACTTC	CASSSPNDGRSSYEQYF
TRBV11-3	once	TRBJ2-4	.	TGTGCCAGCAGCTTAGCACAGGGCGTAGCCAAAAACATTCAGTACTTC	CASSLAQGVAKNIQYF
TRBV11-2	.	TRBJ2-7	TRBD1	TGTGCCAGCAGCTTAGCTGGACAGGGTACTCTCTACGAGCAGTACTTC	CASSLAGQGTLYEQYF
TRBV5-4	.	TRBJ2-3	.	TGTGCCAGCAGCTTGGATTCCCCCACAGATACGCAGTATTTT	CASSLDSPTDTQYF
TRBV7-3	.	TRBJ2-2	.	TGTGCCAGCAGTCCGTCCGGCATGGAGCTGTTTTTT	CASSPSGMELFF
TRBV7-7	.	TRBJ2-5	.	TGTGCTAGCAGCTTACAGGGGGGGGTTTACCAAGAGACCCAGTACTTC	CASSLQGGVYQETQYF
TRBV6-9	few	TRBJ1-3	.	TGTGCCACTCAAACCCTAGGAGGGGCGGCTGGAAACACCATATATTTT	CATQTLGGAAGNTIYF
TRBV7-2	few	TRBJ2-7	.	TGTGCCAGCAGCTTAGCCCTCGGTGGTCCCTACGAGCAGTACTTC	CASSLALGGPYEQYF
TRBV7-2	.	TRBJ1-2	TRBD1	TGTGCCAGCAGACCCGGACAGGGGTATGGCTACACCTTC	CASRPGQGYGYTF
TRBV6-5	.	TRBJ2-7	.	TGTGCCAGCATGTCCGGGTACTTCTACGAGCAGTACTTC	CASMSGYFYEQYF
TRBV7-3	.	TRBJ1-1	.	TGTGCCAGCAGCTTAGAACCCCAGGGGACGCGGACTGAAGCTTTCTTT	CASSLEPQGTRTEAFF
TRBV6-6	once	TRBJ2-1	TRBD2	TGTGCCAGCATCTCACAACTAGCGGGAGGCAGAGATGAGCAGTTCTTC	CASISQLAGGRDEQFF
TRBV30	.	TRBJ2-1	TRBD1	TGTGCCTGGAGTTCCGGGACAGCGTACAATGAGCAGTTCTTC	CAWSSGTAYNEQFF
TRBV9	.	TRBJ2-1	TRBD2	TGTGCCAGCAGCCCCCCAGGGACTAGCGGCTACAATGAGCAGTTCTTC	CASSPPGTSGYNEQFF
TRBV7-8	.	TRBJ1-6	.	TGTGCCAGCAGCTTAGCCCCTGGAAGCGTGTCGTCCCTCCACTTT	CASSLAPGSVSSLHF